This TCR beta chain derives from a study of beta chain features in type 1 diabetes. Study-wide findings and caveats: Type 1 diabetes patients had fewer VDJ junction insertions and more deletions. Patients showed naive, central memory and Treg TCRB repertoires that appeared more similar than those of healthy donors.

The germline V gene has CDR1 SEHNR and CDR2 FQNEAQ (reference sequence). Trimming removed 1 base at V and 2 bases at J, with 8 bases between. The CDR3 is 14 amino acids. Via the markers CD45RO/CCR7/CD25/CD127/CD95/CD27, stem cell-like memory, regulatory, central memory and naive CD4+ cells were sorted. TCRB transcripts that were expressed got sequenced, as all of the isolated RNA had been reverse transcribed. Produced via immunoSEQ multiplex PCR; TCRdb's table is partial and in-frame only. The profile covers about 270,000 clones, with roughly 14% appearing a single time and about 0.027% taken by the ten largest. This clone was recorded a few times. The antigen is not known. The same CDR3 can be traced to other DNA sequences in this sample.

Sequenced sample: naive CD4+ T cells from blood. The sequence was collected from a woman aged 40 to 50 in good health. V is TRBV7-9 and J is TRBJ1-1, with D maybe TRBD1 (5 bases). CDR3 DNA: TGTGCCAGCAGCTTAGGCCAGGGAAACACTGAAGCTTTCTTT. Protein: CASSLGQGNTEAFF.